The present entry profiles one T cell receptor beta chain with its context. CDR1 and CDR2 from the germline V gene are MNHEY and SMNVEV (reference sequence). The CDR3 has 12 amino acids. V lost 7 bases to trimming and J lost 3 bases, with 10 bases between them. This record belongs to a study of blood T cell repertoires in COVID-19. Data came from immunoSEQ multiplex PCR; TCRdb stores just in-frame clones and leaves some out. This sample yields some 180,000 clones, of which roughly 83% are seen a single time; under 7% belongs to the top ten. The rearrangement joins TRBV27 to TRBJ2-7; no reliable D call. This clonotype was sampled from a woman aged 35 to 49 with COVID-19, enrolled during active disease. Sample: peripheral blood. Here the CDR3 DNA reads TGTGCCAGCACCGTGTCCGTCTACGAGCAGTACTTC. Translation: CASTVSVYEQYF.